A single TCR beta chain is shown here with its context. Its antigen has not been determined. The sample holds no much larger clone one base away, and base qualities are not on file. From the cysteine up to the phenylalanine, the CDR3 has a length of 16 residues. The retained sequence is limited to the CDR3, 48 bases, with the frame set at the first base. CDR1 SEHNR and CDR2 FQNEAQ are derived from the germline V gene (reference sequence). V loses 0 bases of germline sequence and J loses 10 bases, and the interval between the two ends is 16 bases. These data are taken from a study of blood T cell repertoires in COVID-19 (dated by TCRdb to the early 2020s). About the investigation overall: The collaborator samples originated in the United States, Italy and Spain and spanned the acute and convalescent phases of COVID-19. The prospective study material was composed of cDNA or gDNA derived from T cells, B-cell-depleted T cells, or PBMCs. Subjects who had been exposed to COVID-19, were actively infected with it, or had recovered from it provided the deeply sampled blood TCRbeta repertoires that made up the dataset. A freely available public database, intended as a resource for researchers studying the immune response to SARS-CoV-2, is where the repertoires were released. The samples were drawn from two sources: the first 160 participants of the ongoing ImmuneRACE study, and 1,000 to 1,500 subjects contributed by 6 global collaborators. Sample metadata almost always included a de-identified subject ID, COVID-19 status, age in years and sex. Where available, HLA class I and class II types were obtained from metadata supplied by the sample provider rather than from assay-based typing. Summary of the overall study and its limitations: The quantity of clinical and demographic metadata differed by source and by participant and was supplied without curation.

One collaborating source in Seattle enrolled patients while the patients were actively infected and followed the patients over time throughout the course of disease. Whole blood was collected in K2EDTA tubes by collaborating institutions according to the institutions' own protocols. For TCRbeta analysis, collaborators shipped samples as frozen whole blood, isolated PBMCs, or DNA extracted from either of those sample types. TCRbeta CDR3 regions were amplified from genomic DNA using the immunoSEQ Assay, a bias-controlled multiplex PCR. The paper's data handling went like this. Within the assay, amplification of reference gene primers was used to estimate how many nucleated cells each sample contained. Sequence reads were collapsed and filtered to measure the absolute abundance of every unique TCRbeta CDR3 rearrangement. For each sample, productive Simpson clonality was calculated as the square root of Simpson's diversity index over productive rearrangements. The immuneACCESS repertoire file appears here via TCRdb, limited to in-frame rearrangements. These files lack a portion of the clones; in checked studies, under half of the deficit traces to unresolved V genes, and the cause of the others is not known. Clone size and V and J calls were adopted from that table, with D and trimming inferred from the DNA. The sample has hundreds of thousands of clones on record, roughly 89% of them singletons. Around 0.95% of the sample is in the top ten clones.

The chain was built from TRBV7-9 and TRBJ1-6; the D gene is possibly TRBD1, with 6 bases matching. The sequencing sample was made of peripheral blood. The receptor was isolated from a man younger than 30 with COVID-19, enrolled during active disease. This receptor carries the CDR3 CASSLALGDTTSPLHF. The nucleotide sequence reads TGTGCCAGCAGCTTAGCGCTAGGGGACACGACATCACCCCTCCACTTT.